This TCR beta chain was profiled in a study of blood T cell repertoires in COVID-19. As for the study in general: Nucleic acid was either cDNA or gDNA, and it came from T cells, B-cell-depleted T cells, or PBMCs.

Authors' analysis steps: Amplified reference gene primers provided the basis for estimating nucleated cell counts. The repertoire was sequenced with immunoSEQ multiplex PCR; TCRdb's copy has only in-frame clones and lacks some. D and trimming were read from the DNA, whereas the V and J calls and clone size are those reported in that table. The sample records roughly 230,000 clones, approximately 85% being singletons. Seattle cases were enrolled at active infection and followed longitudinally. Germline trimming cut 1 base from V and 5 bases from J; bases unmatched to any gene: 5. The V gene's germline CDR1 is SGHRS and CDR2 YFSETQ. The CDR3 consists of 16 residues.

This chain joins TRBV5-1 and TRBJ2-2, with TRBD1 identical over 10 bases. The sample taken for sequencing was peripheral blood. This sequence was found in a man aged 50 to 59 with COVID-19, enrolled during active disease. CDR3 sequence reads: CASSLQGQGRTGELFF. For the CDR3, the DNA is TGCGCCAGCAGCTTGCAGGGACAGGGGAGGACCGGGGAGCTGTTTTTT. Using reference TRBV5-1 and TRBJ2-2 for the parts outside the CDR3, the full variable domain is KAGVTQTPRYLIKTRGQQVTLSCSPISGHRSVSWYQQTPGQGLQFLFEYFSETQRNKGNFPGRFSGRQFSNSRSEMNVSTLELGDSALYLCASSLQGQGRTGELFFGEGSRLTVL.